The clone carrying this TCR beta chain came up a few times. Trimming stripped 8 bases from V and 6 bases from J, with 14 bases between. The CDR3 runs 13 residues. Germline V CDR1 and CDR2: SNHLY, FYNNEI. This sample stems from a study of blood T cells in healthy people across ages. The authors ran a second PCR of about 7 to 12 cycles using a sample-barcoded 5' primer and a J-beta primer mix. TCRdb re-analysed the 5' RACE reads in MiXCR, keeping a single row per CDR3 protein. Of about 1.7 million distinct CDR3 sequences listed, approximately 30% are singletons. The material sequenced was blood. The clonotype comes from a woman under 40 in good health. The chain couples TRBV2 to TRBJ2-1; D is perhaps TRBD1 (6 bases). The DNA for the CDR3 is TGTGCCAGCGGGGCAGGGGTCGGCAATGAGCAGTTCTTC. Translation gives CASGAGVGNEQFF. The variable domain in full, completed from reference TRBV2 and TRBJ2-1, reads EPEVTQTPSHQVTQMGQEVILRCVPISNHLYFYWYRQILGQKVEFLVSFYNNEISEKSEIFDDQFSVERPDGSNFTLKIRSTKLEDSAMYFCASGAGVGNEQFFGPGTRLTVL.